Presented here are 24 T cell receptor beta chains from one specimen sequenced in a study of Graves' ophthalmopathy and Graves' hyperthyroidism. RNA transcripts yielded amplified TCR beta CDR3 regions. Second-round multiplex PCR came after first-round RT-PCR with HTBI primers. TCRdb called the multiplex PCR reads again in MiXCR, with one record for every CDR3 protein. The sample consists of around 1,000,000 distinct CDR3 sequences, approximately 35% of them appearing once. Sample: peripheral blood or thyroid tissue (not recorded which). These receptors all stem from an adult man with Graves' hyperthyroidism.

CDR3 nucleotides: TGTGCCAGCAGCTCCTCGGCGGTGGGACATGGCGAGCAGTACTTC. Encoded protein: CASSSSAVGHGEQYF. The chain carries TRBV7-9 and TRBJ2-7, with D possibly matching TRBD1 (6 bases). Trimming took 4 bases from V and 6 from J, leaving 19 bases between them. The length of the CDR3 is 15 residues. Germline assignment: CDR1 SEHNR and CDR2 FQNEAQ (reference sequence).

This clonotype has more than one count but fewer than ten. The chain carries TRBV5-1 and TRBJ1-5; D remains unclear. CDR3 length equals 18 residues. The V and J ends lost 2 bases and 3 bases respectively, with 21 bases between them. Germline lookup yields CDR1 SGHRS and CDR2 YFSETQ. The DNA of the CDR3 is TGCGCCAGCAGCTTAGTATCTGGGGATGGTCAGACCAATCAGCCCCAGCATTTT. The encoded protein is CASSLVSGDGQTNQPQHF. The variable domain in full, completed from reference TRBV5-1 and TRBJ1-5, reads KAGVTQTPRYLIKTRGQQVTLSCSPISGHRSVSWYQQTPGQGLQFLFEYFSETQRNKGNFPGRFSGRQFSNSRSEMNVSTLELGDSALYLCASSLVSGDGQTNQPQHFGDGTRLSIL.

This clonotype was observed many times. The chain couples TRBV29-1 to TRBJ2-7; D is unresolved. Germline V lookup: CDR1 SQVTM, CDR2 ANQGSEA. The V end lost 6 bases, the J end lost 1 base, and 16 bases lay between the germline ends. The CDR3 is made up of 14 amino acids. The CDR3 loop reads CSVAGKTQSYEQYF. Written as DNA, the CDR3 is TGCAGCGTCGCCGGAAAGACACAATCCTACGAGCAGTACTTC.

This clonotype has a count of ten or more. This chain joins TRBV29-1 and TRBJ2-2, with unresolved D. The V end lost 6 bases, the J end lost 0 bases, and 8 bases lay between the germline ends. The length of the CDR3 is 13 residues. Germline values: CDR1 SQVTM, CDR2 ANQGSEA. As DNA, the CDR3 is TGCAGCGTCCCGGAAGCGAACACCGGGGAGCTGTTTTTT. Translating it yields CSVPEANTGELFF.

The chain joins TRBV12-3 or TRBV12-4 to TRBJ1-4; D is possibly TRBD1 (6 bases). Trimming left V 5 bases short and J 8 bases short, with 18 bases between. The CDR3 loop spans 15 amino acids. CDR3 DNA sequence: TGTGCCAGCAGTCCACTCGGGGGCTTAGGGGAAAAACTGTTTTTT. Residues: CASSPLGGLGEKLFF.

This chain connects TRBV6-2 or TRBV6-3 to TRBJ2-5; TRBD2 might be the D (5 bases). With 7 bases removed from V and 5 bases from J, the gap between germline ends came to 17 bases. The germline CDR1 and CDR2 sequences are MNHEY and SVGEGT. This CDR3 contains 14 residues. CDR3 in DNA: TGTGCCAGCAATCAAGGGAGACCGCGGGAGACCCAGTACTTC. Its translation: CASNQGRPRETQYF.

This clonotype was picked up many times. This chain connects TRBV10-1 to TRBJ2-5, with D perhaps matching TRBD1 (6 bases). Germline V gene data show CDR1 as WNHNN and CDR2 as SYGVQD (reference sequence). Trimming pared 0 bases from V and 3 bases from J, leaving 11 bases between. CDR3 length: 15 amino acids. CDR3 protein: CASSESTAGEETQYF. Here the CDR3 DNA reads TGCGCCAGCAGTGAGTCGACGGCAGGGGAAGAGACCCAGTACTTC.

This clonotype was seen repeatedly, ten times or more. The chain carries TRBV29-1 and TRBJ1-1, with unresolved D. Germline V gene sequence: CDR1 SQVTM, CDR2 ANQGSEA. The CDR3 is 12 amino acids. With 3 bases removed from V and 9 bases from J, the gap between germline ends came to 14 bases. The chain's CDR3 is CSVESGTAQAFF. The CDR3 nucleotides read TGCAGCGTTGAGTCCGGAACCGCCCAAGCTTTCTTT. The entire variable domain, with the rest obtained from reference TRBV29-1 and TRBJ1-1, is as follows: SAVISQKPSRDICQRGTSLTIQCQVDSQVTMMFWYRQQPGQSLTLIATANQGSEATYESGFVIDKFPISRPNLTFSTLTVSNMSPEDSSIYLCSVESGTAQAFFGQGTRLTVV.

This clonotype has at least ten counts. This chain joins TRBV20-1 and TRBJ1-5, with D tentatively TRBD1 (5 bases). The V end was cut by 1 base, the J end by 7 bases, with 23 bases between. The CDR3 is made up of 17 amino acids. The germline V gene encodes CDR1 DFQATT and CDR2 SNEGSKA (reference sequence). The CDR3 region has the DNA TGCAGTGCTAGAGCGTCCCTCCCCGGGCTAGAGGGGCAGCCCCAGCATTTT. Translating gives CSARASLPGLEGQPQHF.

The chain links TRBV6-1 to TRBJ2-7; 8 bases map to TRBD1. The germline V gene encodes CDR1 MNHNS and CDR2 SASEGT. V shed 2 bases and J 0 bases; nucleotides not matched to a gene: 3. This CDR3 comprises 15 residues. CDR3 coding DNA: TGTGCCAGCAGTGAACCGGGACAGGCCTCCTACGAGCAGTACTTC. Translation: CASSEPGQASYEQYF.

The chain has TRBV7-2 and TRBJ1-5; D is unresolved. CDR1 is SGHTA and CDR2 is FQGNSA in the germline V gene. The ends were cut back, 5 bases at V and 1 base at J, with 21 bases in the middle. The CDR3 covers 18 residues. CDR3 nucleotide sequence: TGTGCCAGCAGCCCTCGGATATTAGGGTTCTCGAGCAATCAGCCCCAGCATTTT. It translates to CASSPRILGFSSNQPQHF.

This clonotype was seen ten or more times. The rearrangement uses TRBV7-2 and TRBJ1-6, with 7 bases that match TRBD1. The germline V gene has CDR1 SGHTA and CDR2 FQGNSA. This CDR3 contains 17 residues. With V trimmed by 7 bases and J by 9 bases, 18 bases remained unmatched. The CDR3 DNA sequence: TGTGCCAGCACAGAAAGGACAGGTCCGGCCCGGTTTTCACCCCTCCACTTT. Translation: CASTERTGPARFSPLHF.

The chain employs TRBV15 and TRBJ2-7, with D possibly called TRBD1 or TRBD2 (6 bases each). CDR3 length: 14 residues. Germline CDR1 reads LNHNV; CDR2 reads YYDKDF (reference sequence). The V end was cut by 0 bases, the J end by 7 bases, with 13 bases between. CDR3 region: CATSREGGMREQYF. CDR3 sequence (DNA): TGTGCCACCAGCAGAGAGGGGGGCATGAGGGAGCAGTACTTC.

This clonotype has a count of ten or more. J is TRBJ1-1 and V is TRBV20-1; D ambiguous. Germline V gene lookup returns CDR1 DFQATT and CDR2 SNEGSKA (reference sequence). CDR3 length: 14 amino acids. Trimming stripped 3 bases from V and 2 bases from J, with 13 bases between. The CDR3 region has the DNA TGCAGTGCTAGCTCGGCAACCTACAACACTGAAGCTTTCTTT. Its protein is CSASSATYNTEAFF.

The sample holds a few counts of this clonotype. The chain carries TRBV6-6 and TRBJ1-5, with D maybe TRBD1 (5 bases). The CDR3 consists of 17 residues. The V and J ends lost 0 bases and 0 bases respectively, with 12 bases between them. The germline CDR1 and CDR2 sequences are MNHNY and SVGAGI (reference sequence). The CDR3 bases are TGTGCCAGCAGTTACTCGAAAGACAGTTATAGCAATCAGCCCCAGCATTTT. It yields the protein CASSYSKDSYSNQPQHF.

CDR3 amino acids: CASSPGHDRGRTEAFF. The CDR3 DNA reads as TGTGCCAGCAGCCCCGGTCACGACAGGGGGCGGACTGAAGCTTTCTTT. The chain employs TRBV7-8 and TRBJ1-1; 10 bases line up with TRBD1. The ends lost 5 bases at V and 5 bases at J; junction bases unmatched: 11. The CDR3 has 16 amino acids. In germline, CDR1 is SGHVS, CDR2 FQNEAQ.

The chain couples TRBV19 to TRBJ1-4; D is unresolved. Germline V gene sequence: CDR1 LNHDA, CDR2 SQIVND (reference sequence). Trimming took off 2 bases at V and 13 bases at J, with 20 bases between the two ends. CDR3 length equals 15 residues. CDR3: CASSIKTSQTPPLFF. For the CDR3, the DNA is TGTGCCAGTAGTATAAAGACTTCTCAGACGCCCCCACTGTTTTTT.

The chain uses TRBV20-1 and TRBJ1-3; D is unclear. There are 14 residues in the CDR3. CDR1 and CDR2 (germline): DFQATT, SNEGSKA (reference sequence). The V and J ends lost 5 bases and 0 bases respectively, with 11 bases between them. This CDR3 reads CSASTDFSGNTIYF. CDR3 DNA sequence: TGCAGTGCTTCGACGGACTTCTCTGGAAACACCATATATTTT.

This clonotype showed up just a few times. A much bigger clone sits one base away, suggesting this may be a read error. The chain couples TRBV10-3 to TRBJ1-6, with D possibly TRBD1 on 5 matching bases. Germline V gene data show CDR1 as ENHRY and CDR2 as SYGVKD. V dropped 4 bases and J dropped 8 bases, with 9 bases sitting between them. The CDR3 spans 13 residues. The CDR3 region has the DNA TGTGCCATCAGTGCCGGGGGTGATTCACCCCTCCACTTT. Protein product: CAISAGGDSPLHF.

This clonotype was seen repeatedly, ten times or more. CDR3 residues: CASSAKDRNSGNTIYF. DNA of the CDR3: TGTGCCAGCAGCGCCAAGGACAGAAACTCTGGAAACACCATATATTTT. This chain uses TRBV9 with TRBJ1-3, with D perhaps TRBD1 (6 bases). The CDR3 is 16 amino acids. Germline V gene data show CDR1 as SGDLS and CDR2 as YYNGEE. The V end lost 3 bases, the J end lost 0 bases, and 13 bases lay between the germline ends.

The chain is built from TRBV29-1 and TRBJ2-7; the D is unclear. CDR1 is SQVTM and CDR2 is ANQGSEA in the germline V gene. CDR3 size: 9 residues. The ends were cut back, 2 bases at V and 7 bases at J, with 3 bases in the middle. CDR3 residues: CSVEREQYF. As DNA, the CDR3 is TGCAGCGTTGAACGGGAGCAGTACTTC.

This clonotype was counted ten times or more. This rearrangement joins TRBV12-3 or TRBV12-4 to TRBJ2-6; possibly TRBD1 for D (5 bases). The CDR3 is 14 residues long. V gave up 7 bases and J gave up 2 bases, with 9 bases separating them. CDR3 loop: CASTGSTGANVLTF. The CDR3 region has the DNA TGTGCCAGCACAGGGTCGACTGGGGCCAACGTCCTGACTTTC.

The table lists this clonotype with many counts. The V gene is TRBV9, the J gene TRBJ2-6; 7 bases map to TRBD2. The CDR3 length is 15 residues. Germline assignment: CDR1 SGDLS and CDR2 YYNGEE. V dropped 5 bases and J dropped 0; count of bases not matched to a gene: 2. CDR3 DNA sequence: TGTGCCAGCAGGGGGAGGGGCTCTGGGGCCAACGTCCTGACTTTC. Translating it yields CASRGRGSGANVLTF.

In its sample, this clonotype was seen many times. The V call is TRBV7-8, the J call TRBJ2-5, with D possibly matching TRBD1 (6 bases). This CDR3 has 15 residues. Germline V lookup: CDR1 SGHVS, CDR2 FQNEAQ. Trimming removed 5 bases at V and 5 bases at J, with 18 bases between. The CDR3 nucleotides are TGTGCCAGCAGCGATAACAGGGAGCCTCGGGAGACCCAGTACTTC. Its translation: CASSDNREPRETQYF.